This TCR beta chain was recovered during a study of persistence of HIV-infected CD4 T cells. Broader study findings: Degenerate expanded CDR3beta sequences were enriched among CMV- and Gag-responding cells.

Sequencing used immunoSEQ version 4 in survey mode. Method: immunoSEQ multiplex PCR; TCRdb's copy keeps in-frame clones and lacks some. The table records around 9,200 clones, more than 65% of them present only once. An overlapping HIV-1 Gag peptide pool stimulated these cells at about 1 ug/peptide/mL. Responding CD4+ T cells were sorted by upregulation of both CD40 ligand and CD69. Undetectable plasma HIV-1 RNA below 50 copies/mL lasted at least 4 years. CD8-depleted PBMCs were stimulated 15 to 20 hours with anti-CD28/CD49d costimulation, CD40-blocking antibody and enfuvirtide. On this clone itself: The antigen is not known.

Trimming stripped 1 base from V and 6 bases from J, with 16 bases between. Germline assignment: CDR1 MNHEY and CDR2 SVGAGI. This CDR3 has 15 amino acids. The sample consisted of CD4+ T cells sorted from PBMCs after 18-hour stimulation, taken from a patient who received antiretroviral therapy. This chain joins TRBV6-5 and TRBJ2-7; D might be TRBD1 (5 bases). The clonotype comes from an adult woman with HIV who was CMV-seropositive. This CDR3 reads CASSYFIGAGREQYF. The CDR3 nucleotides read TGTGCCAGCAGTTACTTCATAGGGGCCGGGCGCGAGCAGTACTTC.